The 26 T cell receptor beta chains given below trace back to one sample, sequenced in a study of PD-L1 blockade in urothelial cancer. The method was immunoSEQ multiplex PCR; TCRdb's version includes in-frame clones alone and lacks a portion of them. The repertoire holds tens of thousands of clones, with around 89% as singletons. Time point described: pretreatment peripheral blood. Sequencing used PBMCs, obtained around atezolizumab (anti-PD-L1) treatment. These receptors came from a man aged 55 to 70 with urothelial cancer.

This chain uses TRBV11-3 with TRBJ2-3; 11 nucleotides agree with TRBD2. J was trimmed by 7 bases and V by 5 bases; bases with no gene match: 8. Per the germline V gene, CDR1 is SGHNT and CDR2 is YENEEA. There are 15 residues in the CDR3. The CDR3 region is CASSPLAGEGNTQYF. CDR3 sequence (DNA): TGTGCCAGCAGCCCACTAGCGGGAGAAGGAAATACGCAGTATTTT.

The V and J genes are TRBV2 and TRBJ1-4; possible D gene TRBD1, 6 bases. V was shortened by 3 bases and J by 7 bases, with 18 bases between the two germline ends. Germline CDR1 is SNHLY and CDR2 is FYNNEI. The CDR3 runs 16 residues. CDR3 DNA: TGTGCCAGCAGTGATTTAGGGACACGCGCAACTGAAAAACTGTTTTTT. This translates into CASSDLGTRATEKLFF.

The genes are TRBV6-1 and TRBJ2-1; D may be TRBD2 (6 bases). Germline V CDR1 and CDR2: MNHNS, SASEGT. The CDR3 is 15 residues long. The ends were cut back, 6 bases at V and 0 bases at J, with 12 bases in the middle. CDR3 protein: CASREASDSYNEQFF. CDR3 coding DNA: TGTGCCAGCAGGGAGGCTAGCGACTCCTACAATGAGCAGTTCTTC.

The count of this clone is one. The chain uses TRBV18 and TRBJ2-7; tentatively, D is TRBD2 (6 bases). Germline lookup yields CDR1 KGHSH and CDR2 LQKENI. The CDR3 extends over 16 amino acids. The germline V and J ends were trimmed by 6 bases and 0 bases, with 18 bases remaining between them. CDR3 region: CASSLGGILSSYEQYF. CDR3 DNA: TGTGCCAGCTCCCTGGGAGGTATACTCAGCTCCTACGAGCAGTACTTC. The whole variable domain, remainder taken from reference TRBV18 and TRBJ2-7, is NAGVMQNPRHLVRRRGQEARLRCSPMKGHSHVYWYRQLPEEGLKFMVYLQKENIIDESGMPKERFSAEFPKEGPSILRIQQVVRGDSAAYFCASSLGGILSSYEQYFGPGTRLTVT.

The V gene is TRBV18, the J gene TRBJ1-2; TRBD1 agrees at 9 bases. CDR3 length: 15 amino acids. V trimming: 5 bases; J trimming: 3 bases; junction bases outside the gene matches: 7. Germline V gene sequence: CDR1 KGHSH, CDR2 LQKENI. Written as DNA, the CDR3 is TGTGCCAGCTCAAGGACAGGGGACGGGGACTATGGCTACACCTTC. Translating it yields CASSRTGDGDYGYTF.

CDR3 in DNA: TGTGCCAGCAGCCAACCTCGGGGGGAAAAACTGTTTTTT. It yields the protein CASSQPRGEKLFF. The gene calls are TRBV4-2 and TRBJ1-4; perhaps TRBD1 as D (5 bases). The CDR3 consists of 13 residues. V dropped 2 bases and J dropped 8 bases, with 9 bases sitting between them. Germline V gives CDR1 LGHNA, CDR2 YNFKEQ.

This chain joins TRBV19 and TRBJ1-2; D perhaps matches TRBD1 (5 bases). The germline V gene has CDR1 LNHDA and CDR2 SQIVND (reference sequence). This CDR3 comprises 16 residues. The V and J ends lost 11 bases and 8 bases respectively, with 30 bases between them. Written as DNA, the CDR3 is TGTGCCGGGCGTCACGGACGTGGGGGGAACACGGAAGGCTACACCTTC. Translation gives CAGRHGRGGNTEGYTF.

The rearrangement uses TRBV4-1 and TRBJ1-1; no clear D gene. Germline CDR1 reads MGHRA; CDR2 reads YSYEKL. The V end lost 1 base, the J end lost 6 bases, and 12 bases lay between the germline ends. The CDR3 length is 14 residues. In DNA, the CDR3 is TGCGCCAGCAGCCAAGGGGTTGGGCTCTCTGAAGCTTTCTTT. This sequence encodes CASSQGVGLSEAFF.

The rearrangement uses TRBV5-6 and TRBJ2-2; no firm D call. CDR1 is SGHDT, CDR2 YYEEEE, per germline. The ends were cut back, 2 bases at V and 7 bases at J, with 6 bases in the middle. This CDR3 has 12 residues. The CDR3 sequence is CASSFSVGELFF. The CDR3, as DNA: TGTGCCAGCAGCTTCTCCGTCGGGGAGCTGTTTTTT.

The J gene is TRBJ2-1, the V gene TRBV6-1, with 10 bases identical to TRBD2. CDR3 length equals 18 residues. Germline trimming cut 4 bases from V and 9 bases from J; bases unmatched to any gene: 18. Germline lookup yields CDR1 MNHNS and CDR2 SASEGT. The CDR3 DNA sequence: TGTGCCAGCAGTGTTCAGAGCGAGACCGGGACTAGCGTGCCTGAGCAGTTCTTC. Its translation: CASSVQSETGTSVPEQFF.

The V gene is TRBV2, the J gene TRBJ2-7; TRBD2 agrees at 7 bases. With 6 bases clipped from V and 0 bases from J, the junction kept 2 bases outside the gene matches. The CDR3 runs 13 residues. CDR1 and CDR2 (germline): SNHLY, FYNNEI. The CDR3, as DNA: TGTGCCAGCAGACGGACTAGCTCCTACGAGCAGTACTTC. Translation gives CASRRTSSYEQYF.

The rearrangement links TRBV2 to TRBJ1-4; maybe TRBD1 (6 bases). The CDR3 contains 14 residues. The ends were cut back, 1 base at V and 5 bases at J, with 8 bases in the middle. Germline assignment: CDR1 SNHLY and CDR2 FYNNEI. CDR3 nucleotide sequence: TGTGCCAGCAGTGAAGGGACAGTAAATGAAAAACTGTTTTTT. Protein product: CASSEGTVNEKLFF.

The CDR3 nucleotides read TGTGCCAGCAGCTCCACAGGGTATTCTGGGGATCAGCCCCAGCATTTT. This translates into CASSSTGYSGDQPQHF. V gene TRBV7-3 combines with J gene TRBJ1-5, with D perhaps TRBD1 (6 bases). CDR1 and CDR2 from the germline V gene are SGHTA and FQGTGA. The V end was cut by 4 bases, the J end by 5 bases, with 18 bases between. The CDR3 contains 16 residues.

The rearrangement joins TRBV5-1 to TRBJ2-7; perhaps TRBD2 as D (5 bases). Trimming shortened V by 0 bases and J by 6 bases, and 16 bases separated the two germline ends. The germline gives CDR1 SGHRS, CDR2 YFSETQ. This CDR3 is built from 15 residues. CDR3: CASSLARATAGEQYF. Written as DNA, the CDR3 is TGCGCCAGCAGCTTGGCGAGAGCGACGGCGGGCGAGCAGTACTTC.

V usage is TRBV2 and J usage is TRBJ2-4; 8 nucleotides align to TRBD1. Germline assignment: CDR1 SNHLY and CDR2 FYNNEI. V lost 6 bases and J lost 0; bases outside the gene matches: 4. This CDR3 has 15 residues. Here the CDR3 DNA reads TGTGCCAGCAGCATGGACAGGGAAGCCAAAAACATTCAGTACTTC. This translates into CASSMDREAKNIQYF.

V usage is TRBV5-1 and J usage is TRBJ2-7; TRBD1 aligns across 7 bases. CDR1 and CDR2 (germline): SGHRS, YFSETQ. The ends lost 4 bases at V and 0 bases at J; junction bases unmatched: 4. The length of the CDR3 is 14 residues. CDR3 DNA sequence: TGCGCCAGCAGCCTGGGACAGTCCTCCTACGAGCAGTACTTC. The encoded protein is CASSLGQSSYEQYF.

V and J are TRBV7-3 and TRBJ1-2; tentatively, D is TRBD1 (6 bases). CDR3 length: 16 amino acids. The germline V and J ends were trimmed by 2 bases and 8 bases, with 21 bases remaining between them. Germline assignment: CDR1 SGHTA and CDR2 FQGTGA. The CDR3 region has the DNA TGTGCCAGCAGCTTAGGGATTTTGGACAGCGGCGGCGGCTACACCTTC. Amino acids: CASSLGILDSGGGYTF.

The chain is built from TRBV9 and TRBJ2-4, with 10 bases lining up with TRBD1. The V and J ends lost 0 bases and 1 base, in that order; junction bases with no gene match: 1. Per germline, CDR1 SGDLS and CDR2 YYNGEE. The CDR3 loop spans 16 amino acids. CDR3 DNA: TGTGCCAGCAGCGTAGGGGGACAGGGGGCCAAAAACATTCAGTACTTC. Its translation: CASSVGGQGAKNIQYF. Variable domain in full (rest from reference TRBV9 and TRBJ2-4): DSGVTQTPKHLITATGQRVTLRCSPRSGDLSVYWYQQSLDQGLQFLIQYYNGEERAKGNILERFSAQQFPDLHSELNLSSLELGDSALYFCASSVGGQGAKNIQYFGAGTRLSVL.

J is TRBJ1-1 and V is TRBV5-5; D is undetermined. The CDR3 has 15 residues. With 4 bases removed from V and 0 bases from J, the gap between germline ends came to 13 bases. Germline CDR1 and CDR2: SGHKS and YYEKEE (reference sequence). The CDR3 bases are TGTGCCAGCAGCATAGGCCTAACAGTGAACACTGAAGCTTTCTTT. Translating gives CASSIGLTVNTEAFF.

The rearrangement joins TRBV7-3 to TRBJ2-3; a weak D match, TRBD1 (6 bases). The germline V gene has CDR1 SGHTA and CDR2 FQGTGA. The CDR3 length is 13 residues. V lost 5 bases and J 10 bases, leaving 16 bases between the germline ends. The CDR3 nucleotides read TGTGCCAGCAGCCCCGGGACAACATCCGCGCAGTATTTT. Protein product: CASSPGTTSAQYF.

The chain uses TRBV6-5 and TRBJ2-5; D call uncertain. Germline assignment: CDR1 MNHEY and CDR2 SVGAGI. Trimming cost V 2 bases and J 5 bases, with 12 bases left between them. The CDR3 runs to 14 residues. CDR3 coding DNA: TGTGCCAGCAGTTACGTCTCCACCAGGGAGACCCAGTACTTC. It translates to CASSYVSTRETQYF.

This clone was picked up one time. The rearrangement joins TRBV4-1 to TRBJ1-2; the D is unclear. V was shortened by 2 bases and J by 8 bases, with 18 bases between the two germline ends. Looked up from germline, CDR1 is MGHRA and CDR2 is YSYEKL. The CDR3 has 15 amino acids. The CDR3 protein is CASSQPDRDTPGYTF. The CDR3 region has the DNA TGCGCCAGCAGCCAACCCGATCGTGACACTCCCGGCTACACCTTC.

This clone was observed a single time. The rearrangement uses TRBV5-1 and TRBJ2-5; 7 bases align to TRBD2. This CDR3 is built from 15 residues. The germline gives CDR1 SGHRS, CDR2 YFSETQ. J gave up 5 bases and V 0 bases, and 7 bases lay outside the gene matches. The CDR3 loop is CASSLVKAGEETQYF. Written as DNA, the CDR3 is TGCGCCAGCAGCTTGGTGAAGGCGGGGGAGGAGACCCAGTACTTC.

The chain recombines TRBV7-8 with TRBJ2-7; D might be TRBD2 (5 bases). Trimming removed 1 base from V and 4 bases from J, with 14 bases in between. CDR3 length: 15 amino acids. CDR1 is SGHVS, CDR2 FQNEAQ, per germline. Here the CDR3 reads CASSLVRTPGYEQYF. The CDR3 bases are TGTGCCAGCAGCTTAGTGAGGACTCCTGGATACGAGCAGTACTTC.

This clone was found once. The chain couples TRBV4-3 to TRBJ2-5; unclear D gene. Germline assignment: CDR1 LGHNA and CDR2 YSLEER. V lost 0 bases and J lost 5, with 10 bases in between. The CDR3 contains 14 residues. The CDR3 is CASSQEYGPETQYF. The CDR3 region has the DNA TGCGCCAGCAGCCAAGAGTATGGCCCCGAGACCCAGTACTTC.

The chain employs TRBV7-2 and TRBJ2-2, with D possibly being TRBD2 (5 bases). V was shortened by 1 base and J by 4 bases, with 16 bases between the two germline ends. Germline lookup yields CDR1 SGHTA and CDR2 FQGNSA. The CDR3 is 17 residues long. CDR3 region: CASSLVILLGGTGELFF. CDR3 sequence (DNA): TGTGCCAGCAGCTTAGTAATTCTACTAGGTGGCACCGGGGAGCTGTTTTTT.